This T cell receptor (beta chain) was documented in a study of beta chain features in type 1 diabetes. Study-wide points: Moderate yet significant TCRB CDR3 shortening was seen in Type 1 diabetes patients in all four CD4+ subsets.

As regards this clone: Antigen specificity is unknown.

After removal of 2 bases from V and 2 bases from J, the junction contained 1 base not matched to a gene. There are 14 residues in the CDR3. The germline V gene encodes CDR1 ENHRY and CDR2 SYGVKD. Of the isolated RNA, all was reverse transcribed, and so the sequenced material was expressed TCRB transcripts. Some 3.6 million reads was the average for naive, central memory and regulatory T cell samples. Libraries were prepared by immunoSEQ multiplex PCR; TCRdb keeps only in-frame clonotypes and omits some of them. Found here are 500,000 to 850,000 clones, over 12% of them singletons; the top ten hold 0.035% to 0.04%.

Sequencing input: naive CD4+ T cells from blood. This sequence originates from a man aged 18 to 29 with type 1 diabetes. J is TRBJ1-1 and V is TRBV10-3; 8 nucleotides line up with TRBD1. The CDR3 loop is CAISEGTGNTEAFF. CDR3 nucleotide sequence: TGTGCCATCAGTGAGGGGACAGGCAACACTGAAGCTTTCTTT.